This T cell receptor beta chain was captured in a study of blood T cells in healthy people across ages. Study-wide context: In model experiments, template switching was able to capture about one barcoded beta molecule for every two T cells that were present. Study findings and constraints: Relative to aged donors, long-lived donors carried more naive CD4+ cells and displayed higher diversity.

The CDR3 is 17 amino acids. The V and J ends lost 2 bases and 1 base, in that order; junction bases with no gene match: 7. A sample-barcoded 5' primer and a J-beta primer mix were used in a second PCR of roughly 7 to 11 cycles. TCRdb fed the 5' RACE reads into MiXCR, producing one record per CDR3 protein. This sample yields hundreds of thousands of distinct CDR3 sequences, of which 29% are seen a single time; 15% to 20% belongs to the top ten. About this clonotype: The target antigen is unknown.

Donors were systemically healthy Caucasian individuals from Russia aged about 6 to 90 years. Every donor gave 9 to 10 milliliters of peripheral blood. The receptor was isolated from a woman older than 75 in good health. This chain links TRBV12-3 or TRBV12-4 with TRBJ1-2, with TRBD1 identical over 10 bases. Material for sequencing was blood. The CDR3 DNA sequence: TGTGCCAGCAGTTTAAGTTACGGGACAGGGGATAACTATGGCTACACCTTC. Translation gives CASSLSYGTGDNYGYTF.